The entry below describes one TCR beta chain. Its antigen is still unknown. Isolation recovered at least 7 million PBMCs from every sample. Sample-barcoded 5' priming and a J-beta primer mix drove a second PCR of about 7 to 11 cycles. TCRdb re-called the 5' RACE reads through MiXCR, storing one row per CDR3 protein. The sample comprises about 900,000 distinct CDR3 sequences, 60% to 80% of which are singletons, and around a quarter rests with the top ten. The sample comes from a study of blood T cells in healthy people across ages. Broader study findings: For the donors, CMV status was unknown and possibly confounded expanded clonotype changes.

Deletions cut 4 bases from V and 4 bases from J, with 4 bases between. The CDR3 is 10 residues long. Germline V gene lookup returns CDR1 DFQATT and CDR2 SNEGSKA (reference sequence). This receptor was taken from a young man in good health. The chain joins TRBV20-1 to TRBJ2-5; no firm D call. Sequenced input: blood. The CDR3 here is CSATGETQYF. CDR3 DNA: TGCAGTGCTACCGGAGAGACCCAGTACTTC.